This T cell receptor beta chain was identified in a study of monozygotic twins with cystic fibrosis. General study findings and limits: Median Simpson clonality of approximately 0.0091 suggested naive T cells predominated. No link emerged between shared CDR3 counts and age, concordance or severity. In 13 of 16 pairs, V gene usage was closest to the co-twin's.

Comments on this clone: Its antigen is currently unknown.

The CDR3 is made up of 15 amino acids. CDR1 is LNHDA and CDR2 is SQIVND in the germline V gene (reference sequence). V lost 7 bases, J lost 5 bases, and 10 bases stayed unmatched. TCRdb's copy holds only in-frame clones and misses some; the assay was immunoSEQ multiplex PCR. Of around 27,000 clones listed, around nine tenths are singletons. The source is a girl aged 2-15 years with cystic fibrosis. Sequenced input: blood. The V call is TRBV19, the J call TRBJ1-5, with 8 bases matching TRBD1. The CDR3 sequence is CASIPGRTGHQPQHF. CDR3 in DNA: TGTGCCAGTATTCCAGGGAGGACAGGGCATCAGCCCCAGCATTTT.